A single sample gave rise to the 22 T cell receptor beta chains below, sequenced in a study of immune cell composition in non-small cell lung cancer (dated by TCRdb to about 2017). Library preparation used the immunoSEQ multiplex PCR assay. TCRdb took this table from immuneACCESS and kept in-frame rearrangements with V and J called. Such tables lack part of the clones; where checked against another copy, unresolved V genes explain under half of the gap, and the rest is unexplained. This sample holds 2,500 or so clones; roughly 80% were observed only once. The top ten clonotypes cover less than 5.5% of the sample. The sequenced material came from lung tumor tissue. These TCRs come from a human donor with non-small cell lung cancer.

This clone was seen only a few times. The chain carries TRBV4-1 and TRBJ2-7; 8 nucleotides align to TRBD1. The ends lost 4 bases at V and 4 bases at J; junction bases unmatched: 6. Germline CDR1 MGHRA, CDR2 YSYEKL. The CDR3 sequence is 14 residues long. The CDR3: CASSPQGARYEQYF. CDR3 bases: TGCGCCAGCAGCCCGCAGGGGGCGCGGTACGAGCAGTACTTC.

J is TRBJ2-3 and V is TRBV5-1; TRBD2 matches at 8 bases. J was trimmed by 2 bases and V by 6 bases; bases with no gene match: 11. The germline V gene encodes CDR1 SGHRS and CDR2 YFSETQ. This CDR3 comprises 16 residues. The CDR3 spells CASTPTGGAITDTQYF. CDR3 in DNA: TGCGCCAGCACCCCGACGGGAGGGGCGATCACAGATACGCAGTATTTT.

In this sample, this clone turned up a few times. The J gene is TRBJ2-7, the V gene TRBV10-1, with 9 bases fitting TRBD2. CDR3 length: 16 amino acids. Germline V lookup: CDR1 WNHNN, CDR2 SYGVQD (reference sequence). V dropped 7 bases and J dropped 6; count of bases not matched to a gene: 16. CDR3 in amino acids: CASTAIAGGPQSEQYF. CDR3 DNA sequence: TGCGCCAGCACAGCGATTGCGGGAGGGCCTCAATCCGAGCAGTACTTC.

The genes are TRBV30 and TRBJ2-2; TRBD2 matches 9 bases. From germline, CDR1 is GTSNPN and CDR2 SVGIG (reference sequence). V gave up 5 bases and J gave up 6 bases; unmatched junction bases: 10. The length of the CDR3 is 15 residues. For the CDR3, the DNA is TGTGCCTGGGGAGCGGGAGGACTAGCTGCCGGGGAGCTGTTTTTT. Protein product: CAWGAGGLAAGELFF. Looking up the rest from reference TRBV30 and TRBJ2-2 gives the full variable domain: SQTIHQWPATLVQPVGSPLSLECTVEGTSNPNLYWYRQAAGRGLQLLFYSVGIGQISSEVPQNLSASRPQDRQFILSSKKLLLSDSGFYLCAWGAGGLAAGELFFGEGSRLTVL.

This rearrangement joins TRBV7-9 to TRBJ2-5; no definite D call. V was shortened by 2 bases and J by 1 base, with 11 bases between the two germline ends. Germline values: CDR1 SEHNR, CDR2 FQNEAQ (reference sequence). CDR3 length: 15 amino acids. For the CDR3, the DNA is TGTGCCAGCAGCTTAAAAAGCGCTATCCAAGAGACCCAGTACTTC. This codes for CASSLKSAIQETQYF.

Only a few counts were recorded for this clone. The chain carries TRBV5-1 and TRBJ1-3; 7 bases agree with TRBD1. The CDR3 has 17 amino acids. The germline V gene has CDR1 SGHRS and CDR2 YFSETQ. The V segment lost 2 bases and the J segment 3 bases; nucleotides outside the gene matches: 11. The CDR3 DNA follows: TGCGCCAGCAGCTTTGCCCCGACAGGGCCGGATGGAAACACCATATATTTT. Translated, it gives CASSFAPTGPDGNTIYF.

The chain is built from TRBV5-6 and TRBJ2-7; perhaps TRBD2 as D (5 bases). Looked up from germline, CDR1 is SGHDT and CDR2 is YYEEEE. The CDR3 has 14 residues. Trimming took off 1 base at V and 4 bases at J, with 12 bases between the two ends. CDR3 nucleotide sequence: TGTGCCAGCAGCTTGCGAGACGGACTTTACGAGCAGTACTTC. Amino acids: CASSLRDGLYEQYF.

The rearrangement uses TRBV6-6 and TRBJ1-5; D not certain. Germline loops: CDR1 MNHNY, CDR2 SVGAGI (reference sequence). V was pared by 2 bases and J by 7 bases, with 12 bases between. The CDR3 is 14 residues long. The CDR3 loop reads CASSYAGNGQPQHF. The CDR3 nucleotides read TGTGCCAGCAGTTACGCAGGAAATGGGCAGCCCCAGCATTTT.

The rearrangement uses TRBV11-2 and TRBJ2-5; 9 bases fit TRBD2. Germline V lookup: CDR1 SGHAT, CDR2 FQNNGV. The V and J ends lost 5 bases and 0 bases, in that order; junction bases with no gene match: 7. The CDR3 runs 16 residues. CDR3 nucleotides: TGTGCCAGCAGCCCCGGGACTAGCAGAAACCAAGAGACCCAGTACTTC. Translating gives CASSPGTSRNQETQYF.

As to this clone: One end of the junction is discordant with germline, which a read error may explain. The sample holds other DNA sequences that translate to the same CDR3. DNA of the CDR3: TGTGCTAGCAGTGACCTTTCGGGAGATCACAATGAGCAGTTCTTC. Protein: CASSDLSGDHNEQFF. The chain employs TRBV2 and TRBJ2-1, with a tentative D call TRBD2 (6 bases). Germline V gene data show CDR1 as SNHLY and CDR2 as FYNNEI. The length of the CDR3 is 15 residues. The full variable domain, rest sourced from reference TRBV2 and TRBJ2-1, is EPEVTQTPSHQVTQMGQEVILRCVPISNHLYFYWYRQILGQKVEFLVSFYNNEISEKSEIFDDQFSVERPDGSNFTLKIRSTKLEDSAMYFCASSDLSGDHNEQFFGPGTRLTVL.

CDR3 sequence (DNA): TGTGCCAGCAGCTTCGGGACTTCCAAAGAGACCCAGTACTTC. It yields the protein CASSFGTSKETQYF. V is TRBV7-2 and J is TRBJ2-5; tentatively, D is TRBD2 (6 bases). The CDR3 sequence is 14 residues long. CDR1 is SGHTA, CDR2 FQGNSA, per germline. V was shortened by 3 bases and J by 3 bases, with 11 bases between the two germline ends.

The gene calls are TRBV14 and TRBJ2-1; 9 bases are shared with TRBD1. The CDR3 is made up of 18 amino acids. J gave up 7 bases and V 0 bases, and 13 bases lay outside the gene matches. CDR1 is SGHDN, CDR2 FVKESK, per germline. The CDR3 DNA sequence: TGTGCCAGCAGCCAAGATGTAGTATTTGGGACAGGGAAAAATGAGCAGTTCTTC. Translating gives CASSQDVVFGTGKNEQFF.

The chain carries TRBV2 and TRBJ1-2, with a tentative D call TRBD1 (5 bases). The CDR3 runs to 13 residues. Trimming removed 6 bases at V and 3 bases at J, with 11 bases between. Germline CDR1 reads SNHLY; CDR2 reads FYNNEI. CDR3 residues: CASRAQEYYGYTF. CDR3 DNA: TGTGCCAGCAGGGCACAGGAGTACTATGGCTACACCTTC. The variable domain in full, with the rest retrieved from reference TRBV2 and TRBJ1-2, is EPEVTQTPSHQVTQMGQEVILRCVPISNHLYFYWYRQILGQKVEFLVSFYNNEISEKSEIFDDQFSVERPDGSNFTLKIRSTKLEDSAMYFCASRAQEYYGYTFGSGTRLTVV.

CDR3 sequence (DNA): TGCGCCAGCAGCTTGAATCGGGAAACTGGAAACACCATATATTTT. This sequence encodes CASSLNRETGNTIYF. The V and J genes are TRBV5-1 and TRBJ1-3; unclear D gene. Trimming took 1 base from V and 2 from J, leaving 10 bases between them. The CDR3 is made up of 15 amino acids. The germline gives CDR1 SGHRS, CDR2 YFSETQ.

The chain has TRBV6-5 and TRBJ2-7; D remains ambiguous. Germline CDR1 MNHEY, CDR2 SVGAGI. The CDR3 loop spans 12 amino acids. Trimming took 8 bases from V and 3 from J, leaving 11 bases between them. CDR3 nucleotide sequence: TGTGCCAGCGCGTTCACCATCTACGAGCAGTACTTC. This codes for CASAFTIYEQYF.

This CDR3 is CASSFRTGVSYEQYF. The CDR3 DNA reads as TGTGCCAGCAGCTTCAGGACGGGGGTGAGCTACGAGCAGTACTTC. The rearrangement joins TRBV7-9 to TRBJ2-7; a possible D gene is TRBD2 (6 bases). Trimming shortened V by 3 bases and J by 3 bases, and 15 bases separated the two germline ends. The CDR3 extends over 15 amino acids. CDR1 is SEHNR, CDR2 FQNEAQ, per germline (reference sequence). Complete variable domain (other parts from reference TRBV7-9 and TRBJ2-7): DTGVSQNPRHKITKRGQNVTFRCDPISEHNRLYWYRQTLGQGPEFLTYFQNEAQLEKSRLLSDRFSAERPKGSFSTLEIQRTEQGDSAMYLCASSFRTGVSYEQYFGPGTRLTVT.

The chain couples TRBV2 to TRBJ1-1; 9 bases align to TRBD1. The CDR3 consists of 16 residues. J lost 0 bases, V lost 5 bases, and 7 bases had no gene match. Germline assignment: CDR1 SNHLY and CDR2 FYNNEI. The CDR3 coding sequence is TGTGCCAGCAGTCCCCCGGGACAGGGAATGAACACTGAAGCTTTCTTT. Its protein product is CASSPPGQGMNTEAFF.

V gene TRBV5-1 combines with J gene TRBJ2-1; 8 bases line up with TRBD1. Trimming removed 0 bases from V and 0 bases from J; junction bases left unmatched: 11. The V gene's germline CDR1 is SGHRS and CDR2 YFSETQ. CDR3 length: 19 residues. This CDR3 reads CASSLVRGRTWSSYNEQFF. The CDR3 bases are TGCGCCAGCAGCTTGGTCAGGGGGCGAACGTGGAGCTCCTACAATGAGCAGTTCTTC.

The rearrangement joins TRBV7-9 to TRBJ1-2; D unresolved. The V gene lost 8 bases and the J gene lost 10 bases, with 14 bases spanning the gap. This CDR3 region has 11 residues. Germline CDR1 reads SEHNR; CDR2 reads FQNEAQ (reference sequence). The CDR3 protein is CASSIQYFYTF. DNA for the CDR3: TGTGCCAGCTCCATACAGTATTTCTACACCTTC.

This clone was seen only once. V and J are TRBV14 and TRBJ2-1, with 7 bases lining up with TRBD2. Germline loops: CDR1 SGHDN, CDR2 FVKESK. This CDR3 comprises 15 residues. The junction had 8 bases not matched to a gene; V was cut back by 0 bases and J by 9 bases. The DNA of the CDR3 is TGTGCCAGCAGCCAAGAAAGGGCGGGAGTGATTGAGCAGTTCTTC. The encoded protein is CASSQERAGVIEQFF.

This chain links TRBV19 with TRBJ2-1; TRBD2 matches 10 bases. The J segment lost 5 bases and the V segment lost 5 bases, leaving 6 bases of the junction unmatched. CDR3 length: 15 amino acids. Germline V gene sequence: CDR1 LNHDA, CDR2 SQIVND (reference sequence). CDR3 residues: CASSPRTSGHNEQFF. The CDR3 DNA reads as TGTGCCAGTAGTCCGAGGACTAGCGGCCACAATGAGCAGTTCTTC.

This chain connects TRBV6-5 to TRBJ2-1; 8 bases line up with TRBD2. The V and J ends lost 5 bases and 6 bases, in that order; junction bases with no gene match: 9. The CDR3 runs to 15 residues. Germline V gene sequence: CDR1 MNHEY, CDR2 SVGAGI. The DNA of the CDR3 is TGTGCCAGCAGTAGGCGGGGGGTTTTAGGCAATGAGCAGTTCTTC. Translation: CASSRRGVLGNEQFF.